Below, 29 T cell receptor beta chains from the same sample are listed, as sequenced in a study of shared clonotypes between healthy human individuals. Method: immunoSEQ multiplex PCR; TCRdb's copy keeps in-frame clones and lacks some. Of millions of clones detected, over 85% appear once; the ten largest clones hold more than 0.12%. The specimen sequenced was naive CD4+ T cells sorted from blood. Subset reported: CD45RA+ positively selected. These receptors were obtained from a young man in good health.

As for this clone: The same CDR3 is also encoded by other DNA sequences in this sample. The rearrangement joins TRBV5-1 to TRBJ2-3; TRBD2 might be the D (6 bases). This CDR3 is built from 16 residues. Germline CDR1 reads SGHRS; CDR2 reads YFSETQ. Trimming took off 0 bases at V and 0 bases at J, with 11 bases between the two ends. The DNA for the CDR3 is TGCGCCAGCAGCTTGGAGGGCGGGGCGAGCACAGATACGCAGTATTTT. It yields the protein CASSLEGGASTDTQYF.

This chain links TRBV10-1 with TRBJ2-6; the D gene is possibly TRBD1 (6 bases). V lost 6 bases and J 0 bases, leaving 9 bases between the germline ends. This CDR3 has 15 amino acids. The germline V gene has CDR1 WNHNN and CDR2 SYGVQD (reference sequence). This CDR3 is CASSGQFSGANVLTF. The CDR3 coding sequence is TGCGCCAGCAGCGGACAGTTCTCTGGGGCCAACGTCCTGACTTTC.

The gene calls are TRBV30 and TRBJ2-5; weak D call: TRBD1 (6 bases). The V end was cut by 1 base, the J end by 7 bases, with 13 bases between. The CDR3 has 13 residues. Looked up from germline, CDR1 is GTSNPN and CDR2 is SVGIG (reference sequence). The CDR3 protein is CAWSGTVPATQYF. The DNA of the CDR3 is TGTGCCTGGAGTGGGACAGTCCCGGCGACCCAGTACTTC.

In the case of this clone: Other nucleotide sequences from this sample produce the same CDR3. J is TRBJ2-5 and V is TRBV9, with D perhaps given as TRBD1 or TRBD2 (5 bases each). CDR1 and CDR2 (germline): SGDLS, YYNGEE. V lost 0 bases, J lost 4 bases, and 10 bases lay in between. The CDR3 has 14 amino acids. This CDR3 is CASSVVGVGETQYF. The CDR3 DNA follows: TGTGCCAGCAGCGTAGTGGGGGTGGGAGAGACCCAGTACTTC.

The chain couples TRBV21-1 to TRBJ1-5. TRBV21-1 represents a pseudogene. The CDR3 is 15 amino acids. CDR3 protein: CASASRGRRNQPQHF. CDR3 in DNA: TGTGCCAGCGCCTCCCGGGGGCGCAGGAATCAGCCCCAGCATTTT.

The chain uses TRBV7-8 and TRBJ2-6; D is possibly TRBD2 (5 bases). The CDR3 spans 16 residues. The V end was cut by 1 base, the J end by 0 bases, with 7 bases between. The germline V gene has CDR1 SGHVS and CDR2 FQNEAQ. CDR3 residues: CASSLVGSSGANVLTF. The CDR3 DNA follows: TGTGCCAGCAGCTTAGTGGGGAGCTCTGGGGCCAACGTCCTGACTTTC.

V and J are TRBV30 and TRBJ2-3; no clear D gene. The V end was cut by 2 bases, the J end by 0 bases, with 12 bases between. CDR3 length: 15 amino acids. CDR1 is GTSNPN and CDR2 is SVGIG in the germline V gene (reference sequence). CDR3 nucleotide sequence: TGTGCCTGGAGTAGCTGGGGTAGCAGCACAGATACGCAGTATTTT. This codes for CAWSSWGSSTDTQYF.

The chain joins TRBV7-2 to TRBJ2-7, with 8 bases lining up with TRBD1. V trimming: 1 base; J trimming: 4 bases; junction bases outside the gene matches: 6. Germline CDR1 and CDR2: SGHTA and FQGNSA. The CDR3 contains 15 residues. The CDR3 nucleotides read TGTGCCAGCAGCTTAGAACAGGGGGTTTGGTACGAGCAGTACTTC. Translation gives CASSLEQGVWYEQYF.

This clone was seen a few times. The chain links TRBV10-3 to TRBJ1-1; possible D gene TRBD1, 5 bases. Germline lookup yields CDR1 ENHRY and CDR2 SYGVKD. This CDR3 region has 12 residues. The V end lost 10 bases, the J end lost 1 base, and 10 bases lay between the germline ends. CDR3 loop: CANGQGNTEAFF. The CDR3 DNA is TGTGCCAACGGACAAGGGAACACTGAAGCTTTCTTT.

The CDR3 is CASSLSGTIQETQYF. The CDR3 DNA reads as TGTGCCAGCAGCTTATCCGGGACCATCCAAGAGACCCAGTACTTC. The rearrangement links TRBV7-2 to TRBJ2-5; D could derive from TRBD1 or TRBD2 (5 bases each). Between the trimmed V and J ends, which lost 2 bases and 1 base, there was a span of 11 bases. In germline, CDR1 is SGHTA, CDR2 FQGNSA. The CDR3 runs 15 residues.

This chain joins TRBV7-2 and TRBJ1-4; no firm D call. V was trimmed by 2 bases and J by 0 bases, leaving 16 bases between them. Germline V lookup: CDR1 SGHTA, CDR2 FQGNSA. The CDR3 totals 18 residues. CDR3 sequence reads: CASSLNAPTRSTNEKLFF. The CDR3 nucleotides read TGTGCCAGCAGCTTAAATGCGCCCACCCGATCAACTAATGAAAAACTGTTTTTT.

The gene calls are TRBV6-5 and TRBJ1-4, with a possible D match to TRBD1 (6 bases). This CDR3 has 14 amino acids. The V gene's germline CDR1 is MNHEY and CDR2 SVGAGI. Trimming took 5 bases from V and 8 from J, leaving 15 bases between them. CDR3: CASSIGGLGEKLFF. DNA of the CDR3: TGTGCCAGCAGTATCGGGGGGCTCGGGGAAAAACTGTTTTTT.

This clone was seen a single time. This chain connects TRBV18 to TRBJ2-7; TRBD2 might be the D (5 bases). This CDR3 region has 14 residues. V was cut by 0 bases and J by 5 bases, with 11 bases left in between. Germline assignment: CDR1 KGHSH and CDR2 LQKENI. This CDR3 reads CASSPPVSRDEQYF. CDR3 DNA: TGTGCCAGCTCACCACCGGTCTCGAGGGACGAGCAGTACTTC.

The V and J genes are TRBV12-1 and TRBJ1-6; no check of the table's D call, TRBD1, against the DNA was made. TRBV12-1 is shown as a pseudogene. The CDR3 runs to 20 residues. The CDR3 DNA is TGTGCCAGCAGCCCCTACGGGGGACAGGAAGCCCCAATAGATAATTCACCCCTCCACTTT. Translated: CASSPYGGQEAPIDNSPLHF.

Only a few counts were recorded for this clone. The chain has TRBV4-3 and TRBJ1-2, with no clear D. V dropped 1 base and J dropped 5 bases, with 8 bases sitting between them. Germline V gene lookup returns CDR1 LGHNA and CDR2 YSLEER. The CDR3 totals 13 residues. The CDR3 coding sequence is TGCGCCAGCAGCCAAGGACGGTTATATGGCTACACCTTC. Translated: CASSQGRLYGYTF.

Note on this clone: At one end the junction does not follow the germline gene, possibly because of a read error. The same CDR3 can be traced to other DNA sequences in this sample. V and J are TRBV9 and TRBJ2-1; tentative D call: TRBD2 (5 bases). The CDR3 totals 13 residues. Germline V gives CDR1 SGDLS, CDR2 YYNGEE. The CDR3 region is CASSGGFDNEQFF. The CDR3 nucleotides are TGCGCCAGCAGCGGCGGTTTCGACAATGAGCAGTTCTTC.

The V call is TRBV2, the J call TRBJ2-5, with TRBD2 matching 14 bases. The V gene's germline CDR1 is SNHLY and CDR2 FYNNEI. V was clipped by 3 bases and J by 5 bases; unmatched bases: 8. This CDR3 comprises 17 residues. The CDR3 DNA is TGTGCCAGCAGTGAGGGACTAGCGGGAGACCTGCGTGAGACCCAGTACTTC. It translates to CASSEGLAGDLRETQYF.

The rearrangement uses TRBV19 and TRBJ2-3; 7 bases line up with TRBD2. After removal of 5 bases from V and 3 bases from J, the junction contained 5 bases not matched to a gene. CDR3 length: 14 amino acids. The germline V gene has CDR1 LNHDA and CDR2 SQIVND (reference sequence). DNA for the CDR3: TGTGCCAGTAGTTCCGGCGGGAGAACAGATACGCAGTATTTT. Its protein product is CASSSGGRTDTQYF.

This clone was recorded a few times. Different DNA sequences within this sample yield the same CDR3. This chain uses TRBV2 with TRBJ2-2; tentative D call: TRBD1 (5 bases). The CDR3 length is 14 residues. Per germline, CDR1 SNHLY and CDR2 FYNNEI. Trimming took 4 bases from V and 1 from J, leaving 7 bases between them. CDR3 sequence reads: CASSGQMNTGELFF. CDR3 bases: TGTGCCAGCAGTGGACAGATGAACACCGGGGAGCTGTTTTTT.

The V and J genes are TRBV7-9 and TRBJ2-2; 10 nucleotides agree with TRBD1. From germline, CDR1 is SEHNR and CDR2 FQNEAQ (reference sequence). The length of the CDR3 is 16 residues. With V trimmed by 1 base and J by 6 bases, 5 bases remained unmatched. CDR3 sequence: CASSLGWTGGPGELFF. CDR3 nucleotides: TGTGCCAGCAGCTTAGGGTGGACAGGGGGTCCCGGGGAGCTGTTTTTT.

This sequence joins TRBV6-6 and TRBJ2-2; D is undetermined. The CDR3 spans 15 residues. Trimming left V 2 bases short and J 2 bases short, with 9 bases between. The germline CDR1 and CDR2 sequences are MNHNY and SVGAGI (reference sequence). The CDR3 bases are TGTGCCAGCAGTTACACTGCGGTCAACACCGGGGAGCTGTTTTTT. Protein: CASSYTAVNTGELFF.

The rearrangement joins TRBV2 to TRBJ2-1; 7 nucleotides agree with TRBD2. V was pared by 6 bases and J by 1 base, with 9 bases of the junction left unmatched. CDR1 and CDR2 (germline): SNHLY, FYNNEI. The CDR3 is 16 amino acids. CDR3 sequence reads: CASSPRGSGSYNEQFF. As DNA, the CDR3 is TGTGCCAGCAGCCCCCGGGGTAGCGGGTCCTACAATGAGCAGTTCTTC.

J is TRBJ2-4 and V is TRBV7-2; D is unresolved. The CDR3 consists of 15 residues. CDR1 SGHTA and CDR2 FQGNSA come from the germline V gene. V lost 4 bases to trimming and J lost 0 bases, with 10 bases between them. The CDR3 reads CASSSQPLAKNIQYF. The CDR3 bases are TGTGCCAGCAGCTCCCAGCCACTAGCCAAAAACATTCAGTACTTC.

Worth noting for this clone: Other DNA sequences of this sample code for an identical CDR3. The chain uses TRBV5-4 and TRBJ1-1; D call uncertain. The germline gives CDR1 SGHNT, CDR2 YYREEE (reference sequence). Deletions cut 1 base from V and 2 bases from J, with 6 bases between. CDR3 length: 13 residues. CDR3 sequence reads: CASSLWGNTEAFF. The CDR3 DNA is TGTGCCAGCAGCTTGTGGGGAAACACTGAAGCTTTCTTT.

A note on this clone: At one boundary the junction diverges from the germline segment, which might be a read error. The chain has TRBV27 and TRBJ1-5, with 8 positions matching TRBD1. This CDR3 is 15 amino acids long. The germline CDR1 and CDR2 sequences are MNHEY and SMNVEV (reference sequence). This CDR3 reads CASSSGQGSNQPQHF. The CDR3 DNA reads as TGTGCCAGCAGTTCAGGACAGGGAAGCAACCAGCCCCAGCATTTT.

V usage is TRBV6-5 and J usage is TRBJ1-1; D not certain. The CDR3 is made up of 15 amino acids. CDR1 MNHEY and CDR2 SVGAGI come from the germline V gene. V was shortened by 0 bases and J by 5 bases, with 13 bases between the two germline ends. Written as DNA, the CDR3 is TGTGCCAGCAGTTACTCTTCGTTGGATAAAACTGAAGCTTTCTTT. Its translation: CASSYSSLDKTEAFF.

The chain joins TRBV5-6 to TRBJ1-5, with 9 bases aligning to TRBD1. The CDR3 consists of 15 residues. Looked up from germline, CDR1 is SGHDT and CDR2 is YYEEEE. V lost 3 bases, J lost 1 base, and 2 bases stayed unmatched. CDR3: CASSSQGASNQPQHF. The CDR3 DNA reads as TGTGCCAGCAGCTCACAGGGGGCGAGCAATCAGCCCCAGCATTTT.

The chain recombines TRBV11-2 with TRBJ1-1; D is possibly TRBD1 (6 bases). The length of the CDR3 is 15 residues. V gave up 7 bases and J gave up 3 bases, with 18 bases separating them. Germline V gene lookup returns CDR1 SGHAT and CDR2 FQNNGV. CDR3 region: CASTHRDVLDTEAFF. CDR3 nucleotides: TGTGCCAGCACCCACAGGGACGTCCTGGACACTGAAGCTTTCTTT.

The chain carries TRBV2 and TRBJ2-1; TRBD2 matches at 8 bases. This CDR3 has 14 amino acids. Looked up from germline, CDR1 is SNHLY and CDR2 is FYNNEI. V gave up 7 bases and J gave up 7 bases; unmatched junction bases: 9. CDR3 sequence reads: CASTAGTRRNEQFF. Written as DNA, the CDR3 is TGTGCCAGCACTGCCGGGACTAGGCGTAATGAGCAGTTCTTC. The variable domain in full, completed from reference TRBV2 and TRBJ2-1, reads EPEVTQTPSHQVTQMGQEVILRCVPISNHLYFYWYRQILGQKVEFLVSFYNNEISEKSEIFDDQFSVERPDGSNFTLKIRSTKLEDSAMYFCASTAGTRRNEQFFGPGTRLTVL.